This T cell receptor beta chain came from a study of blood T cells in healthy people across ages. Healthy Caucasian individuals from Russia aged about 6 to 95 served as donors. Investigators took roughly 9.5 milliliters of peripheral blood from every donor. A sample-barcoded 5' primer and a J-beta primer mix were used in a second PCR of roughly 7 to 11 cycles. Each TCR beta cDNA got a 12-nucleotide random molecular identifier. TCRdb called the 5' RACE reads again in MiXCR, with one record for every CDR3 protein. In the table there are roughly 1.5 million distinct CDR3 sequences, 35% to 45% of which are singletons. Study findings and constraints: It was held that the diversity estimates obtained from one million T cells were underestimates.

Remarks on this clonotype: The antigen remains unidentified.

The receptor was isolated from a woman aged 18-35 years in good health. Sequencing was done on a sample of blood.

The CDR3 region is CSATGLASTDTQYF. In DNA form, the CDR3 reads TGCAGTGCCACGGGACTAGCGAGCACAGATACGCAGTATTTT. The rearrangement joins TRBV20-1 to TRBJ2-3, with 10 nucleotides matching TRBD2. The CDR3 extends over 14 amino acids. The germline CDR1 and CDR2 sequences are DFQATT and SNEGSKA (reference sequence). The V gene end was trimmed by 6 bases and the J gene end by 0 bases; junction bases not matched to a gene: 3.